These 26 T cell receptor beta chains came from one sample sequenced in a study of blood T cell repertoires in COVID-19 (dated by TCRdb to the early 2020s). Receptor amplification or capture employed the immunoSEQ multiplex PCR assay. The immuneACCESS repertoire file appears here via TCRdb, limited to in-frame rearrangements. These files lack a portion of the clones; in checked studies, under half of the deficit traces to unresolved V genes, and the cause of the others is not known. The table for this sample lists approximately 180,000 clones; about 85% of them were counted only once. Jointly, the top ten make up 6.2% of the sample. Sequenced input: PBMCs or T cells enriched from blood (not recorded which). The receptors were gathered from a man aged 40-49 years who had recovered from COVID-19.

This chain joins TRBV10-3 and TRBJ1-1, with D uncertain. Trimming left V 4 bases short and J 0 bases short, with 9 bases between. There are 14 residues in the CDR3. Germline V gene data show CDR1 as ENHRY and CDR2 as SYGVKD. The CDR3 spells CAISGIALNTEAFF. The CDR3 DNA reads TGTGCCATCAGTGGGATAGCTTTGAACACTGAAGCTTTCTTT.

This clone was detected once. The chain employs TRBV10-2 and TRBJ1-5; D ambiguous. Trimming took off 2 bases at V and 3 bases at J, with 11 bases between the two ends. Germline lookup yields CDR1 WSHSY and CDR2 SAAADI. The CDR3 is 15 amino acids. The CDR3 sequence: CASSEGSGYNQPQHF. CDR3 nucleotide sequence: TGCGCCAGCAGTGAGGGGTCGGGATACAATCAGCCCCAGCATTTT.

The chain uses TRBV5-5 and TRBJ1-3; no clear D gene. V dropped 2 bases and J dropped 0 bases, with 12 bases sitting between them. From germline, CDR1 is SGHKS and CDR2 YYEKEE (reference sequence). This CDR3 region has 16 residues. The CDR3 bases are TGTGCCAGCAGCTTCATGGCGGTTCCCTCTGGAAACACCATATATTTT. It specifies CASSFMAVPSGNTIYF.

This clone showed up just once. This chain links TRBV28 with TRBJ2-6; the D is unclear. The CDR3 is 12 residues long. Germline lookup yields CDR1 MDHEN and CDR2 SYDVKM. The V and J ends lost 9 bases and 0 bases respectively, with 3 bases between them. The CDR3 sequence is CASSSGANVLTF. CDR3 nucleotides: TGTGCCAGTAGCTCTGGGGCCAACGTCCTGACTTTC.

This sequence joins TRBV18 and TRBJ1-2; D call uncertain. The CDR3 length is 13 residues. V gave up 4 bases and J gave up 6 bases, with 12 bases separating them. Germline CDR1 is KGHSH and CDR2 is LQKENI. The CDR3 bases are TGTGCCAGCTCACAGCAGGTTTCCGATGGCTACACCTTC. Residues: CASSQQVSDGYTF.

The rearrangement links TRBV7-6 to TRBJ2-2; TRBD1 matches 10 bases. The trim removed 5 bases at V and 5 bases at J, leaving 5 bases unmatched. Germline V CDR1 and CDR2: SGHVS, FNYEAQ. CDR3 length: 15 residues. CDR3 amino acids: CASSVGQGITGELFF. Here the CDR3 DNA reads TGTGCCAGCAGCGTGGGACAGGGGATAACCGGGGAGCTGTTTTTT.

This clone appeared once. The CDR3 DNA is TGTGCCAGCAGCCTATACGAGGGAAACACCATATATTTT. This codes for CASSLYEGNTIYF. The chain has TRBV11-2 and TRBJ1-3, with D unclear. The V and J ends lost 5 bases and 4 bases respectively, with 9 bases between them. CDR3 length equals 13 residues. Germline V CDR1 and CDR2: SGHAT, FQNNGV.

The V and J genes are TRBV5-1 and TRBJ2-2; 9 bases match TRBD1. CDR1 SGHRS and CDR2 YFSETQ come from the germline V gene. V shed 2 bases and J 4 bases; nucleotides not matched to a gene: 12. CDR3 length: 18 residues. The CDR3 DNA reads TGCGCCAGCAGCTTAGGAAATTTTCGACAGGGGGGCACCGGGGAGCTGTTTTTT. Translation gives CASSLGNFRQGGTGELFF. The full variable domain, in which reference TRBV5-1 and TRBJ2-2 provide the parts outside the CDR3, is KAGVTQTPRYLIKTRGQQVTLSCSPISGHRSVSWYQQTPGQGLQFLFEYFSETQRNKGNFPGRFSGRQFSNSRSEMNVSTLELGDSALYLCASSLGNFRQGGTGELFFGEGSRLTVL.

This rearrangement joins TRBV7-9 to TRBJ1-3; 9 bases are shared with TRBD1. This CDR3 has 15 amino acids. The V and J ends lost 8 bases and 0 bases, in that order; junction bases with no gene match: 5. Germline V gene data show CDR1 as SEHNR and CDR2 as FQNEAQ (reference sequence). The CDR3 here is CASDGQGSSGNTIYF. CDR3 in DNA: TGTGCCAGCGACGGACAGGGGAGCTCTGGAAACACCATATATTTT.

The chain employs TRBV11-2 and TRBJ2-3; 9 bases agree with TRBD2. Per the germline V gene, CDR1 is SGHAT and CDR2 is FQNNGV. The V gene end was trimmed by 5 bases and the J gene end by 5 bases; junction bases not matched to a gene: 11. The CDR3 is 16 amino acids. Here the CDR3 DNA reads TGTGCCAGCAGCCTTCCGAGGGGCGGGGGGGAAGATACGCAGTATTTT. Translated, it gives CASSLPRGGGEDTQYF.

Here the CDR3 DNA reads TGTGCCAGCAGCCCGGGAACTAGCACAGATACGCAGTATTTT. Its protein is CASSPGTSTDTQYF. The chain has TRBV3-1 (or the pseudogene TRBV3-2) and TRBJ2-3; a possible D gene is TRBD2 (5 bases). The CDR3 has 14 residues. CDR1 and CDR2 (germline): LGHDT, YNNKEL (reference sequence). The V end lost 4 bases, the J end lost 0 bases, and 8 bases lay between the germline ends.

J is TRBJ1-1 and V is TRBV7-3; D not certain. Germline V CDR1 and CDR2: SGHTA, FQGTGA. The germline V and J ends were trimmed by 5 bases and 5 bases, with 12 bases remaining between them. The length of the CDR3 is 13 residues. DNA for the CDR3: TGTGCCAGCAGCCCGACAATAAAAACTGAAGCTTTCTTT. Amino acids: CASSPTIKTEAFF.

This clone was observed a single time. The CDR3 is CASSRRLASTDTQYF. For the CDR3, the DNA is TGTGCCAGCAGCCGCAGACTAGCGAGCACAGATACGCAGTATTTT. J is TRBJ2-3 and V is TRBV5-4; TRBD2 agrees at 8 bases. Looked up from germline, CDR1 is SGHNT and CDR2 is YYREEE (reference sequence). V shed 4 bases and J 0 bases; nucleotides not matched to a gene: 4. The length of the CDR3 is 15 residues.

This chain connects TRBV19 to TRBJ1-5, with 7 bases lining up with TRBD1. V lost 1 base to trimming and J lost 6 bases; unmatched junction nucleotides: 9. Germline CDR1 and CDR2: LNHDA and SQIVND (reference sequence). CDR3 length: 16 amino acids. CDR3 nucleotide sequence: TGTGCCAGTAGTATAGTCTCCAGGGGGGTGCTTCAGCCCCAGCATTTT. The encoded protein is CASSIVSRGVLQPQHF.

The chain couples TRBV28 to TRBJ1-1; TRBD1 might be the D (6 bases). Germline CDR1 is MDHEN and CDR2 is SYDVKM. The CDR3 has 13 amino acids. The V and J ends lost 10 bases and 0 bases respectively, with 12 bases between them. CDR3 loop: CATKPGVNTEAFF. CDR3 sequence (DNA): TGTGCCACGAAACCAGGGGTGAACACTGAAGCTTTCTTT. Full variable domain (rest looked up from reference TRBV28 and TRBJ1-1): DVKVTQSSRYLVKRTGEKVFLECVQDMDHENMFWYRQDPGLGLRLIYFSYDVKMKEKGDIPEGYSVSREKKERFSLILESASTNQTSMYLCATKPGVNTEAFFGQGTRLTVV.

The chain carries TRBV27 and TRBJ1-6; possibly TRBD1 for D (5 bases). V dropped 5 bases and J dropped 0 bases, with 14 bases sitting between them. Germline values: CDR1 MNHEY, CDR2 SMNVEV (reference sequence). This CDR3 has 17 residues. The CDR3 DNA is TGTGCCAGCAGTCCCGGGACTATCAGCTCCTATAATTCACCCCTCCACTTT. It translates to CASSPGTISSYNSPLHF.

V and J are TRBV4-1 and TRBJ1-5, with TRBD1 identical over 9 bases. Germline V CDR1 and CDR2: MGHRA, YSYEKL. V was pared by 3 bases and J by 2 bases, with 11 bases of the junction left unmatched. The CDR3 is 18 residues long. The CDR3 DNA reads TGCGCCAGCAGCCACCTCGGGACAGGGACCAACGGCAATCAGCCCCAGCATTTT. Translated, it gives CASSHLGTGTNGNQPQHF.

The chain recombines TRBV7-9 with TRBJ2-1; 16 bases match TRBD2. The CDR3 has 17 residues. Germline CDR1 reads SEHNR; CDR2 reads FQNEAQ (reference sequence). The V segment lost 5 bases and the J segment 9 bases; nucleotides outside the gene matches: 10. This chain's CDR3 is CASSPGTSGRAGGEQFF. CDR3 in DNA: TGTGCCAGCAGCCCCGGGACTAGCGGGAGGGCCGGTGGTGAGCAGTTCTTC.

This chain uses TRBV9 with TRBJ2-1; 7 bases fit TRBD1. This CDR3 region has 14 residues. Germline lookup yields CDR1 SGDLS and CDR2 YYNGEE. V trimming: 3 bases; J trimming: 15 bases; junction bases outside the gene matches: 15. This CDR3 reads CASSAEGQALLTFF. DNA for the CDR3: TGTGCCAGCAGCGCGGAAGGACAGGCCCTTCTTACGTTCTTC.

V and J are TRBV4-1 and TRBJ2-2, with TRBD2 identical over 10 bases. Germline V gene sequence: CDR1 MGHRA, CDR2 YSYEKL. CDR3 size: 16 residues. J was trimmed by 1 base and V by 5 bases; bases with no gene match: 4. The CDR3 spells CASSDRLAGNTGELFF. The CDR3 DNA follows: TGCGCCAGCAGCGACCGACTAGCGGGGAACACCGGGGAGCTGTTTTTT.

The chain combines TRBV19 with TRBJ2-7, with D perhaps matching TRBD2 (6 bases). CDR3 length: 13 residues. Trimming took 7 bases from V and 1 from J, leaving 11 bases between them. Germline V CDR1 and CDR2: LNHDA, SQIVND (reference sequence). For the CDR3, the DNA is TGTGCCAGTACCGCTAGCGATTCCTACGAGCAGTACTTC. It codes for CASTASDSYEQYF.

The rearrangement joins TRBV28 to TRBJ1-1; D is uncertain. Trimming took 2 bases from V and 5 from J, leaving 9 bases between them. CDR1 and CDR2 (germline): MDHEN, SYDVKM. The CDR3 has 13 amino acids. CDR3 bases: TGTGCCAGCAGTTTAACTGCGGGAACTGAAGCTTTCTTT. The encoded protein is CASSLTAGTEAFF.

The chain employs TRBV2 and TRBJ1-5; 7 nucleotides match TRBD1. V lost 6 bases and J lost 9; bases outside the gene matches: 8. The CDR3 has 13 amino acids. CDR1 and CDR2 (germline): SNHLY, FYNNEI. The CDR3, as DNA: TGTGCCAGCAGGGATCCAGGGGGGCGGCCCCAGCATTTT. Translating gives CASRDPGGRPQHF.

The chain links TRBV5-1 to TRBJ2-7, with D possibly matching TRBD1 (6 bases). Germline CDR1 is SGHRS and CDR2 is YFSETQ. V was cut by 3 bases and J by 4 bases, with 17 bases left in between. The CDR3 has 15 residues. CDR3 in DNA: TGCGCCAGCAGCTCGACAGGCGATTCGTCTTACGAGCAGTACTTC. This sequence encodes CASSSTGDSSYEQYF.

This chain uses TRBV19 with TRBJ1-2; 7 bases fit TRBD1. J was trimmed by 7 bases and V by 4 bases; bases with no gene match: 6. This CDR3 contains 13 residues. Germline CDR1 LNHDA, CDR2 SQIVND (reference sequence). CDR3 DNA sequence: TGTGCCAGTAGTACAGACAGGGTCGGTGGCTACACCTTC. Amino acids: CASSTDRVGGYTF.

A single count supports this clone. V gene TRBV30 combines with J gene TRBJ2-3; 12 nucleotides line up with TRBD2. Germline CDR1 reads GTSNPN; CDR2 reads SVGIG (reference sequence). The CDR3 is 15 amino acids. Trimming removed 1 base from V and 4 bases from J; junction bases left unmatched: 3. As DNA, the CDR3 is TGTGCCTGGAGTGGCCTAGCGGGGGGGCCAGATACGCAGTATTTT. Its translation: CAWSGLAGGPDTQYF.